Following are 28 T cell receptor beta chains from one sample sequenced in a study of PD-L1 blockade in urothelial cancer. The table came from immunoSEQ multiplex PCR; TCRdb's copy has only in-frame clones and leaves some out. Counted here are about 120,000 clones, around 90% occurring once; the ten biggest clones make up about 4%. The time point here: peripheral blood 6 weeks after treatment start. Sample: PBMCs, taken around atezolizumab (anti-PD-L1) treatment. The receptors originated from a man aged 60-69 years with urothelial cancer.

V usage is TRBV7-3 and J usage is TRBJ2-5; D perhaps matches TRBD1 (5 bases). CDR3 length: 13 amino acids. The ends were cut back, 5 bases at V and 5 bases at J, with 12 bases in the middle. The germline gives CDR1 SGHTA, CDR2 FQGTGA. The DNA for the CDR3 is TGTGCCAGCAGCCTTGGGGCCGGGGAGACCCAGTACTTC. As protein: CASSLGAGETQYF.

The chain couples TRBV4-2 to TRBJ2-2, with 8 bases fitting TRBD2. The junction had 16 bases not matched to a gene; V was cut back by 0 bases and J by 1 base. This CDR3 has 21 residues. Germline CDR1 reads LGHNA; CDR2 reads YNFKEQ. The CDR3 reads CASSQDLGRKEAGGNTGELFF. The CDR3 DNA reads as TGTGCCAGCAGCCAAGATCTAGGCAGGAAGGAGGCGGGAGGGAACACCGGGGAGCTGTTTTTT.

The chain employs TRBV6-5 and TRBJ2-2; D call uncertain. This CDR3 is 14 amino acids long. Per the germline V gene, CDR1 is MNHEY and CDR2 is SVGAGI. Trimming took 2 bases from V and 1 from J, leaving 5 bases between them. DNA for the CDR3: TGTGCCAGCAGTTACGACAAGAACACCGGGGAGCTGTTTTTT. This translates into CASSYDKNTGELFF.

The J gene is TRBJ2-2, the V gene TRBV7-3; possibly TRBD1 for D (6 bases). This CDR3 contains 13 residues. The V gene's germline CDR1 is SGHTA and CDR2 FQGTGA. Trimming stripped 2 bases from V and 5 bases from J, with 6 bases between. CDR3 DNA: TGTGCCAGCAGCTTACAGGGGACCGGGGAGCTGTTTTTT. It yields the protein CASSLQGTGELFF.

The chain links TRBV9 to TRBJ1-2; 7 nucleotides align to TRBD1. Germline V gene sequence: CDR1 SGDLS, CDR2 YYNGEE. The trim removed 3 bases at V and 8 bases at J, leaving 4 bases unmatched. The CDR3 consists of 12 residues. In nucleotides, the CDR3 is TGTGCCAGCAGCGGGACAGGTGACGGCTACACCTTC. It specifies CASSGTGDGYTF. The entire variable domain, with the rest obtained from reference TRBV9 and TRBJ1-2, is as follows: DSGVTQTPKHLITATGQRVTLRCSPRSGDLSVYWYQQSLDQGLQFLIQYYNGEERAKGNILERFSAQQFPDLHSELNLSSLELGDSALYFCASSGTGDGYTFGSGTRLTVV.

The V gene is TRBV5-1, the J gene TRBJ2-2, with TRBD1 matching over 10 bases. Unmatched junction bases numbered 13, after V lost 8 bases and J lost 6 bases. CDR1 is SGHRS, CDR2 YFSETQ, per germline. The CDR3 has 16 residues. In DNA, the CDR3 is TGCGCCAGTTCGACAGGGGGCTCGTTAGTATCCGGGGAGCTGTTTTTT. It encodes CASSTGGSLVSGELFF.

The CDR3 here is CASSQVRSGNSPLHF. The DNA of the CDR3 is TGCGCCAGCAGCCAAGTTCGCAGCGGTAATTCACCCCTCCACTTT. J is TRBJ1-6 and V is TRBV4-1; D uncertain. Per germline, CDR1 MGHRA and CDR2 YSYEKL. This CDR3 spans 15 amino acids. Trimming took off 1 base at V and 6 bases at J, with 10 bases between the two ends.

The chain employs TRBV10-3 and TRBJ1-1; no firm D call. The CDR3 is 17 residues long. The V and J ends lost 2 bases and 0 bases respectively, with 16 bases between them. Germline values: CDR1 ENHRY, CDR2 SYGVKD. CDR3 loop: CAISELRRGSMNTEAFF. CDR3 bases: TGTGCCATCAGTGAGCTCAGAAGAGGGTCGATGAACACTGAAGCTTTCTTT.

The CDR3 coding sequence is TGTGCCAGCAGCTTTGAAGCGGCCACCGACTACGAGCAGTACTTC. Translation gives CASSFEAATDYEQYF. The chain recombines TRBV5-4 with TRBJ2-7; D is possibly TRBD2 (5 bases). Germline lookup yields CDR1 SGHNT and CDR2 YYREEE (reference sequence). V dropped 2 bases and J dropped 3 bases, with 15 bases sitting between them. The CDR3 length is 15 residues.

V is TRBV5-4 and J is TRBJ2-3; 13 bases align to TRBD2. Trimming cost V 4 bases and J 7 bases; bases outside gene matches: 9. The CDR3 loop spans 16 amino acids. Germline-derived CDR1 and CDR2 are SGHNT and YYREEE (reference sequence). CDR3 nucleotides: TGTGCCAGCAGCCCTGGGACTAGCGGGGCCCCTTATACGCAGTATTTT. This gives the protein CASSPGTSGAPYTQYF.

CDR3 bases: TGCAGCGCCTCCATCACAGGACAGGGGGCTACCGGGGAGCTGTTTTTT. Protein sequence: CSASITGQGATGELFF. The rearrangement uses TRBV29-1 and TRBJ2-2; 11 positions match TRBD1. This CDR3 has 16 residues. Germline CDR1 reads SQVTM; CDR2 reads ANQGSEA. The V and J ends lost 7 bases and 5 bases, in that order; junction bases with no gene match: 12.

The CDR3 bases are TGCGCCAGCAGTGAGTGGTTCGGAGGTGAAGCTTTCTTT. Translating it yields CASSEWFGGEAFF. The chain joins TRBV10-1 to TRBJ1-1; D is unclear. The length of the CDR3 is 13 residues. Between the trimmed V and J ends, which lost 1 base and 7 bases, there was a span of 10 bases. CDR1 is WNHNN and CDR2 is SYGVQD in the germline V gene (reference sequence).

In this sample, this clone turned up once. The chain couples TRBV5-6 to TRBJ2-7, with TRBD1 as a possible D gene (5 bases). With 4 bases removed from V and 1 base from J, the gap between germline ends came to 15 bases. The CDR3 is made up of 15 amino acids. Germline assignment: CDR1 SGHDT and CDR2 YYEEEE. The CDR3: CASSRQKLLSYEQYF. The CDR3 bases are TGTGCCAGCAGCCGACAGAAACTCCTTTCCTACGAGCAGTACTTC. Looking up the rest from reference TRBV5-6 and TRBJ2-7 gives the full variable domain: DAGVTQSPTHLIKTRGQQVTLRCSPKSGHDTVSWYQQALGQGPQFIFQYYEEEERQRGNFPDRFSGHQFPNYSSELNVNALLLGDSALYLCASSRQKLLSYEQYFGPGTRLTVT.

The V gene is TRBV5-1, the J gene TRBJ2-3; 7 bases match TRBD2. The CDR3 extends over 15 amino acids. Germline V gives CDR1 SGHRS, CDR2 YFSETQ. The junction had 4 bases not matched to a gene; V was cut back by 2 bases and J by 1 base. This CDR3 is CASSLTGGGTDTQYF. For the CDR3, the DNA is TGCGCCAGCAGCTTAACGGGGGGTGGCACAGATACGCAGTATTTT.

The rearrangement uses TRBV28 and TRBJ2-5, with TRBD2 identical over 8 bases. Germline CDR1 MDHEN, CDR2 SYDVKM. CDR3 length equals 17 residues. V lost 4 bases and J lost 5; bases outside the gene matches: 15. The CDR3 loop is CASSSASGRGKGETQYF. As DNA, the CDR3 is TGTGCCAGCAGTTCCGCGAGCGGGAGAGGAAAGGGGGAGACCCAGTACTTC. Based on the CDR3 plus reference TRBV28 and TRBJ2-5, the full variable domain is DVKVTQSSRYLVKRTGEKVFLECVQDMDHENMFWYRQDPGLGLRLIYFSYDVKMKEKGDIPEGYSVSREKKERFSLILESASTNQTSMYLCASSSASGRGKGETQYFGPGTRLLVL.

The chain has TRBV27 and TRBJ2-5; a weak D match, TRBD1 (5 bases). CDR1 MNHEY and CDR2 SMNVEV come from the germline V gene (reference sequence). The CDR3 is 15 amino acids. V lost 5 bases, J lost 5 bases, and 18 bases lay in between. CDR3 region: CASSPGIRMEETQYF. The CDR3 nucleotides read TGTGCCAGCAGTCCAGGGATCAGGATGGAGGAGACCCAGTACTTC.

DNA of the CDR3: TGTGCCAGCAGACCTCTGGAGACAGGGCCGGGAGAGCAGTACTTC. It encodes CASRPLETGPGEQYF. V gene TRBV28 combines with J gene TRBJ2-5; TRBD1 is a possible D gene (7 bases). Germline values: CDR1 MDHEN, CDR2 SYDVKM. This CDR3 is built from 15 residues. Between the trimmed V and J ends, which lost 6 bases and 11 bases, there was a span of 25 bases.

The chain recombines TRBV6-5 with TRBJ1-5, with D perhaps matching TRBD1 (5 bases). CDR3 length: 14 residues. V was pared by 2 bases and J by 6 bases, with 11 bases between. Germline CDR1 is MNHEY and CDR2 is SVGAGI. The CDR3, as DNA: TGTGCCAGCAGTTACGACCAGGGAAGTCAGCCCCAGCATTTT. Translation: CASSYDQGSQPQHF.

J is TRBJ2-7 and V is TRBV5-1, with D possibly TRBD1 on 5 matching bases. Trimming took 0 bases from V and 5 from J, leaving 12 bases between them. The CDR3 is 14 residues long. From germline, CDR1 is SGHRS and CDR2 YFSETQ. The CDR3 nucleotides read TGCGCCAGCAGCTTGGGACAGAGGTGGGACGAGCAGTACTTC. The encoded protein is CASSLGQRWDEQYF. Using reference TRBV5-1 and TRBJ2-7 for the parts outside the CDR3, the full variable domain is KAGVTQTPRYLIKTRGQQVTLSCSPISGHRSVSWYQQTPGQGLQFLFEYFSETQRNKGNFPGRFSGRQFSNSRSEMNVSTLELGDSALYLCASSLGQRWDEQYFGPGTRLTVT.

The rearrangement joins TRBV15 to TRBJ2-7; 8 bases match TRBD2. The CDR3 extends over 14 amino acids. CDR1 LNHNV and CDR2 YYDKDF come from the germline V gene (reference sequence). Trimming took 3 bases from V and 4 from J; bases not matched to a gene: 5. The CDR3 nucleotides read TGTGCCACCAGCAGGATTGGACTAGCTTACGAGCAGTACTTC. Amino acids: CATSRIGLAYEQYF. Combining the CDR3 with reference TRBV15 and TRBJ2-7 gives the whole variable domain DAMVIQNPRYQVTQFGKPVTLSCSQTLNHNVMYWYQQKSSQAPKLLFHYYDKDFNNEADTPDNFQSRRPNTSFCFLDIRSPGLGDTAMYLCATSRIGLAYEQYFGPGTRLTVT.

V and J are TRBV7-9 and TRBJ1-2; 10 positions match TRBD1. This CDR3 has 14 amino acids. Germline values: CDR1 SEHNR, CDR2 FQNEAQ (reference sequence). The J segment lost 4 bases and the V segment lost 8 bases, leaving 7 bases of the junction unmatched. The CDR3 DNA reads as TGTGCCAGCCGTCCTGGGGACAGGGGCTATGGCTACACCTTC. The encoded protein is CASRPGDRGYGYTF.

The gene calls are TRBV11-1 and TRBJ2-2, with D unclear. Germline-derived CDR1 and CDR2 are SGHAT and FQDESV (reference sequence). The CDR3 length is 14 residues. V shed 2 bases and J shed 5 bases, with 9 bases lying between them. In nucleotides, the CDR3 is TGTGCCAGCAGCTTATTACCGACAACCGGGGAGCTGTTTTTT. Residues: CASSLLPTTGELFF.

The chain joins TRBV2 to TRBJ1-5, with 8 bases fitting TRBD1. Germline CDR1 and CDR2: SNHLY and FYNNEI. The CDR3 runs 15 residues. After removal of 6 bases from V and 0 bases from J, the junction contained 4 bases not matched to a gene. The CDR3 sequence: CASRDDRGSNQPQHF. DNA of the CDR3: TGTGCCAGCAGGGATGACAGGGGTAGCAATCAGCCCCAGCATTTT.

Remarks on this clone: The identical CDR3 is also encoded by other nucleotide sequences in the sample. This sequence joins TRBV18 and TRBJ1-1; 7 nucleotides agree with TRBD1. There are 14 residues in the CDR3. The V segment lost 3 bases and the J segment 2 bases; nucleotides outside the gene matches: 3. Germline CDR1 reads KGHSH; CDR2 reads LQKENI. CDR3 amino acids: CASSPGQANTEAFF. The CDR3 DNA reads TGTGCCAGCTCACCCGGACAGGCTAACACTGAAGCTTTCTTT.

The CDR3 is CASSLVAGADEQYF. The CDR3 DNA is TGCGCCAGCAGCTTGGTCGCGGGGGCGGACGAGCAGTACTTC. V and J are TRBV5-1 and TRBJ2-7; TRBD2 is a possible D gene (7 bases). V gave up 0 bases and J gave up 5 bases, with 12 bases separating them. Germline V gives CDR1 SGHRS, CDR2 YFSETQ. This CDR3 spans 14 amino acids.

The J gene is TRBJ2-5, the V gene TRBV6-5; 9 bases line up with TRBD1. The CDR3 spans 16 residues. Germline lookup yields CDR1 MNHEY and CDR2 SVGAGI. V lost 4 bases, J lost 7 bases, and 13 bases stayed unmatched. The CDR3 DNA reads TGTGCCAGCAGTTCTACCCCGGGACAGGGATTAGGGACCCAGTACTTC. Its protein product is CASSSTPGQGLGTQYF.

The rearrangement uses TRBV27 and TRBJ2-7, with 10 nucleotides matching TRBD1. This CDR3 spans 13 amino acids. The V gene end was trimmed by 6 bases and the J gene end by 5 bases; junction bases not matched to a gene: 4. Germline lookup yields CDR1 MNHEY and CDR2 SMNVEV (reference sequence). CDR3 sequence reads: CASSRDRGDEQYF. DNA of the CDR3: TGTGCCAGCAGCAGGGACAGGGGAGACGAGCAGTACTTC.

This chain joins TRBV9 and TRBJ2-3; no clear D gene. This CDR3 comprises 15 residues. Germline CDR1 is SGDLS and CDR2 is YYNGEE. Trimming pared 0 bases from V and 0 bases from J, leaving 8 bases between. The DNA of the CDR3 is TGTGCCAGCAGCGTAGATGGTGGCAGCACAGATACGCAGTATTTT. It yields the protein CASSVDGGSTDTQYF.